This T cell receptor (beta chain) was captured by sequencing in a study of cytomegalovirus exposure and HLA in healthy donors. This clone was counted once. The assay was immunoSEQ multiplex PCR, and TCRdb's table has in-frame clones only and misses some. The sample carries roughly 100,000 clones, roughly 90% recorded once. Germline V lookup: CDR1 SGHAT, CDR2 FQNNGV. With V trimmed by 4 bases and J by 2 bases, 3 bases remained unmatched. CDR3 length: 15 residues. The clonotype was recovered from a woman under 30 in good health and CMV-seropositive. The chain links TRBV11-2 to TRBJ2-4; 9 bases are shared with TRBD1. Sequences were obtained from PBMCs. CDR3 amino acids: CASSSGQGPKNIQYF. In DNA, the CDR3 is TGTGCCAGCAGCTCCGGACAGGGGCCCAAAAACATTCAGTACTTC.